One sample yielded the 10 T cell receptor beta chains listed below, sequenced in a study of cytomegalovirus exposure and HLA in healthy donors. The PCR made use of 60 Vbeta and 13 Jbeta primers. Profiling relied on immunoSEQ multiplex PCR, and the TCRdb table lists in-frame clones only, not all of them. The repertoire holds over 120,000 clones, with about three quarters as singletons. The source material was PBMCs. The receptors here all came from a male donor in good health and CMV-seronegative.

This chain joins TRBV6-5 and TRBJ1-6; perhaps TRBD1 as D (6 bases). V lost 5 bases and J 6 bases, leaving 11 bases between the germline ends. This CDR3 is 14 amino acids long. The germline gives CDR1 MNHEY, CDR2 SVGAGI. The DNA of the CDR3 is TGTGCCAGCAGTCGACAGGTGTTTAATTCACCCCTCCACTTT. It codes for CASSRQVFNSPLHF.

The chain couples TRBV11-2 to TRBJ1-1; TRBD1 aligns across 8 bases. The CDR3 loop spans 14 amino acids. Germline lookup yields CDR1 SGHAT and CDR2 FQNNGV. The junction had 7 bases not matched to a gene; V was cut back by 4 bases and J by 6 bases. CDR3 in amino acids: CASSYHQGASEAFF. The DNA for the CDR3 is TGTGCCAGCAGCTATCATCAGGGGGCGTCTGAAGCTTTCTTT.

The CDR3 nucleotides are TGTGCCAGCAGCTCCGGGACTAGCGGGGGACTCACTGCGGATACGCAGTATTTT. Its translation is CASSSGTSGGLTADTQYF. The chain uses TRBV5-4 and TRBJ2-3; TRBD2 matches 14 bases. With 3 bases clipped from V and 6 bases from J, the junction kept 12 bases outside the gene matches. The CDR3 spans 18 residues. Germline CDR1 is SGHNT and CDR2 is YYREEE (reference sequence).

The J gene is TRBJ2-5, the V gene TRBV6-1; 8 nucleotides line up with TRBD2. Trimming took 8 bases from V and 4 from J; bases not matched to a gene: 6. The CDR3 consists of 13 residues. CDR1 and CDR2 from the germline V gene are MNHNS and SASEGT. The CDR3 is CASWREEGETQYF. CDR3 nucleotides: TGTGCCAGCTGGCGGGAGGAGGGAGAGACCCAGTACTTC.

Here the CDR3 DNA reads TGTGCCAGCAGTGACTCAGCGGGGGGGCCCGGGGAGCTGTTTTTT. It codes for CASSDSAGGPGELFF. The genes are TRBV6-4 and TRBJ2-2, with 10 bases aligning to TRBD2. Germline trimming cut 0 bases from V and 6 bases from J; bases unmatched to any gene: 1. Germline assignment: CDR1 MRHNA and CDR2 SNTAGT. The CDR3 is 15 amino acids.

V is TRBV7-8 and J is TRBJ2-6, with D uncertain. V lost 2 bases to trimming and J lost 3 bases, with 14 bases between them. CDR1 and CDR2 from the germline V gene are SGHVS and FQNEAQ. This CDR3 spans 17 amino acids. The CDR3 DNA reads TGTGCCAGCAGCTTAATGGTCCTGGCAGGTGGGGCCAACGTCCTGACTTTC. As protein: CASSLMVLAGGANVLTF.

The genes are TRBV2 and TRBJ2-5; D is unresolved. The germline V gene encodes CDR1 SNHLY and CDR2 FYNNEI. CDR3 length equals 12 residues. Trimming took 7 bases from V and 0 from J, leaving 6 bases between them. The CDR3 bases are TGTGCCAGCAATATGTACCAAGAGACCCAGTACTTC. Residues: CASNMYQETQYF.

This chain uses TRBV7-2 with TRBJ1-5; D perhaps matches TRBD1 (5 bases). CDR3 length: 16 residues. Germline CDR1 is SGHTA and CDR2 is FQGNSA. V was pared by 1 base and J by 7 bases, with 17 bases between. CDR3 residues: CASSLGFQGPTQPQHF. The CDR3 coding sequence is TGTGCCAGCAGCTTAGGATTTCAGGGCCCCACGCAGCCCCAGCATTTT.

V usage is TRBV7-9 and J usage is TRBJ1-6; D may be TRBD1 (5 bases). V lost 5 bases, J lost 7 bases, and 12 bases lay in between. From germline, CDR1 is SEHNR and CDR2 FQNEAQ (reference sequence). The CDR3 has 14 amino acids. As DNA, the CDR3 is TGTGCCAGCAGCCCACAGGAGTACAATTCACCCCTCCACTTT. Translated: CASSPQEYNSPLHF.

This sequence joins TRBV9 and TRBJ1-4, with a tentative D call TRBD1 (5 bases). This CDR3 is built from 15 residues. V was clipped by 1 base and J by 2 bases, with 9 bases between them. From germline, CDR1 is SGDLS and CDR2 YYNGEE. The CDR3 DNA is TGTGCCAGCAGCGTACACCAGGGTACTAATGAAAAACTGTTTTTT. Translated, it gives CASSVHQGTNEKLFF.